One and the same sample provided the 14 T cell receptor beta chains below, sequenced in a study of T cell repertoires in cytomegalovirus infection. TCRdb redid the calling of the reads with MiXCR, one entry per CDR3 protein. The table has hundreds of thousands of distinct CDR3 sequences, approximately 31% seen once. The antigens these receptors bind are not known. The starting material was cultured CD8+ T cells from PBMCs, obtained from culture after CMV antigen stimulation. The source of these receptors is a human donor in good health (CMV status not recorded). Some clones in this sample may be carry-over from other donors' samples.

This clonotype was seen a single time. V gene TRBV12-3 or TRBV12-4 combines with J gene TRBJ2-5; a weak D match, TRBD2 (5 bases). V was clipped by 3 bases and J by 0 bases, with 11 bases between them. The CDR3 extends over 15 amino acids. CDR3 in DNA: TGTGCCAGCAGTTTCCCGGGAAGGAACCAAGAGACCCAGTACTTC. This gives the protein CASSFPGRNQETQYF.

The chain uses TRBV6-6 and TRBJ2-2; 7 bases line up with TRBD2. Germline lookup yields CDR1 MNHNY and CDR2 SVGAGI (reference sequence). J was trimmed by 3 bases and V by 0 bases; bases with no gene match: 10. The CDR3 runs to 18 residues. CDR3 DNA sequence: TGTGCCAGCAGTTACTCTCCTGGGGCGGGGGAGTACACCGGGGAGCTGTTTTTT. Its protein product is CASSYSPGAGEYTGELFF.

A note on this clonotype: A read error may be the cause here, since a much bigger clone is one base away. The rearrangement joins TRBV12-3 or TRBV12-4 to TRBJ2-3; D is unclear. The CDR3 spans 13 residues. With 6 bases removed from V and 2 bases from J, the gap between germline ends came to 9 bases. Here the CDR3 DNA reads TGTGCCAGCAGCCAAGGGTTCACAGATACGCAGTATTTT. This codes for CASSQGFTDTQYF.

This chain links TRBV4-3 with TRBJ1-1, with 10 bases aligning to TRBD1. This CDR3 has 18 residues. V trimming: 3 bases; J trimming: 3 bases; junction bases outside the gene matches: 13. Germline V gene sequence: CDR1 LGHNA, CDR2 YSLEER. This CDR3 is CASSHLPGTGDSDTEAFF. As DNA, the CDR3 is TGCGCCAGCAGCCACTTACCCGGGACAGGGGACTCGGACACTGAAGCTTTCTTT.

CDR3 region: CASSPQAHEKLFF. Here the CDR3 DNA reads TGTGCCAGCAGCCCCCAGGCCCATGAAAAACTGTTTTTT. This rearrangement joins TRBV5-8 to TRBJ1-4; D gene uncertain. The germline V and J ends were trimmed by 4 bases and 6 bases, with 10 bases remaining between them. The CDR3 is 13 amino acids. Per germline, CDR1 SGHTS and CDR2 YDEGEE.

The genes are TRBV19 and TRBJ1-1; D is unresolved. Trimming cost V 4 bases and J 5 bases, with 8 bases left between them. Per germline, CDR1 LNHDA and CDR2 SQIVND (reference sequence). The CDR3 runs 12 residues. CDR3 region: CASSRARTEAFF. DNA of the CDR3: TGTGCCAGTAGTAGAGCGCGAACTGAAGCTTTCTTT.

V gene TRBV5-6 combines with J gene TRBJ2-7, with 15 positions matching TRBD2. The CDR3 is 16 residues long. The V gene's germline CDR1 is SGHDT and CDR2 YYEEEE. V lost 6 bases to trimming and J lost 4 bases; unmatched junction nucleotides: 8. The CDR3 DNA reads TGTGCCAGCAAACTAGGGGGGACTAGCGGGGGGTACGAGCAGTACGTC. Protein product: CASKLGGTSGGYEQYV.

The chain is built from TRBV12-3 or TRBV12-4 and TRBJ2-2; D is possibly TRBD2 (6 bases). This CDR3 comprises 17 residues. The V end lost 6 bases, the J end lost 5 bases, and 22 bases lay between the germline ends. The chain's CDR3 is CASRSSGTFSRTGELFF. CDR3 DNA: TGTGCCAGCAGGAGTAGCGGTACATTCTCTAGGACCGGGGAGCTGTTTTTT.

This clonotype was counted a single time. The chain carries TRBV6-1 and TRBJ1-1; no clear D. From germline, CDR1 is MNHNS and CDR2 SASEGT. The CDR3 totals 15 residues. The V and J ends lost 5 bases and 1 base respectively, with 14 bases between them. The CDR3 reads CASSYSVGPNTEAFF. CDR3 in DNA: TGTGCCAGCAGTTACTCGGTAGGGCCGAACACTGAAGCTTTCTTT.

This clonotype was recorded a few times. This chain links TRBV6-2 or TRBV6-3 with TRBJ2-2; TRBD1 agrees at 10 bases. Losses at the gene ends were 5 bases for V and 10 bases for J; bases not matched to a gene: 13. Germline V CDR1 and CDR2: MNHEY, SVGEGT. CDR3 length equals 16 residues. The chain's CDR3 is CASSTVRDRGSVELFF. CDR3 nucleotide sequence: TGTGCCAGCAGTACCGTTCGGGACAGGGGATCCGTGGAGCTGTTTTTT.

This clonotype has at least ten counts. The CDR3 DNA reads TGTGCCAGCAGCTTCCCGACGACCGGACTAGCGGGGGGGCTGGGCACAGATACGCAGTATTTT. Translation gives CASSFPTTGLAGGLGTDTQYF. The chain employs TRBV7-2 and TRBJ2-3; 15 nucleotides match TRBD2. Losses at the gene ends were 3 bases for V and 1 base for J; bases not matched to a gene: 14. In germline, CDR1 is SGHTA, CDR2 FQGNSA. The CDR3 sequence is 21 residues long.

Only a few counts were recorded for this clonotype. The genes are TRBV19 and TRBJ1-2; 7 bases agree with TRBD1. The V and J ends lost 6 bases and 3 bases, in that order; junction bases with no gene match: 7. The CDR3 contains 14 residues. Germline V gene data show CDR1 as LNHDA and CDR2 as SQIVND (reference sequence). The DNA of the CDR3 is TGTGCCAGTAGCTATCGCGGGACAGACTATGGCTACACCTTC. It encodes CASSYRGTDYGYTF. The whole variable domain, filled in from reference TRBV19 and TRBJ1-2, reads DGGITQSPKYLFRKEGQNVTLSCEQNLNHDAMYWYRQDPGQGLRLIYYSQIVNDFQKGDIAEGYSVSREKKESFPLTVTSAQKNPTAFYLCASSYRGTDYGYTFGSGTRLTVV.

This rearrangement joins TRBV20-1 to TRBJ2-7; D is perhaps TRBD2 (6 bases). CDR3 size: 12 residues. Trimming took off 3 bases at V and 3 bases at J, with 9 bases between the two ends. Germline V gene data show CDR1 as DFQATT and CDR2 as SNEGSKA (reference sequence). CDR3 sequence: CSARSGGYEQYF. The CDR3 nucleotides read TGCAGTGCTAGGTCCGGGGGCTACGAGCAGTACTTC.

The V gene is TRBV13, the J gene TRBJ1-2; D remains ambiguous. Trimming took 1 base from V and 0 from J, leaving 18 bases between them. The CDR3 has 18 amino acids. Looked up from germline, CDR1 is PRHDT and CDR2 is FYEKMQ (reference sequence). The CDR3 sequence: CASSLEDGREPANYGYTF. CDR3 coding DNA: TGTGCCAGCAGCTTAGAAGATGGTAGGGAACCCGCTAACTATGGCTACACCTTC.